This paragraph covers one T cell receptor beta chain sequence. Its antigen is still unknown. The data derive from a study of T cells in Graves' hyperthyroidism and ophthalmopathy. Overall study findings and caveats: Ophthalmopathy got predicted by the model a median roughly 6.1 months before its onset. Most clonotypes expanded in thyroid above 0.001 were likewise present in blood.

The investigators amplified TCR beta CDR3 regions from RNA transcripts. First-round RT-PCR with HTBI primers amplified the TCR CDR3 region. Each CDR3 protein gets one entry after TCRdb re-called the multiplex PCR reads with MiXCR. The sample contains approximately 530,000 distinct CDR3 sequences, 16% of which appear only once. V lost 8 bases to trimming and J lost 4 bases, with 13 bases between them. Germline values: CDR1 KGHSH, CDR2 LQKENI. There are 13 residues in the CDR3. The authors deemed Graves' hyperthyroidism stable absent ophthalmopathy progression within 18 months. Uncontrolled infection, other autoimmune disease, pregnancy or lactation led to exclusion.

This chain connects TRBV18 to TRBJ2-3, with D possibly matching TRBD1 (6 bases). The sequencing input was blood. The sequence was obtained from a woman aged 18 to 35 with Graves' hyperthyroidism. The CDR3 loop is CASTDSFADTQYF. The CDR3 nucleotides read TGTGCCAGCACGGACAGCTTCGCAGATACGCAGTATTTT.